This entry is about one TCR beta chain. Its antigen is unidentified. The data were obtained in a study of vaccination effects on CD4 cells after COVID-19. Germline V gives CDR1 LNHDA, CDR2 SQIVND (reference sequence). Between the trimmed V and J ends, which lost 5 bases and 3 bases, there was a span of 5 bases. CDR3 length: 11 residues. Assay: immunoSEQ multiplex PCR; the TCRdb copy retains only in-frame clones and omits some. Counted here are some 24,000 clones, about three quarters occurring once; the ten biggest clones make up roughly 21%. ViraFEST used viral peptide pools to expand antigen-specific CD4+ T cells before sequencing. Upon completion of 10 days in culture, CD4+ T cells were isolated. All study participants received two doses of BNT162b2 or mRNA-1273 vaccine.

This clonotype originated in a human donor who received a COVID-19 vaccine. The material sequenced was CD4+ T cells from PBMCs cultured with HCoV-NL63 spike peptides, taken after COVID-19 vaccination. The chain has TRBV19 and TRBJ2-7; maybe TRBD2 (5 bases). DNA of the CDR3: TGTGCCAGTAGTGGGAGCTACGAGCAGTACTTC. This codes for CASSGSYEQYF.